A single sample is the source of the 28 T cell receptor beta chains below, sequenced in a study of blood T cells in healthy people across ages. A second roughly 7 to 12 cycle PCR used barcoded and J-beta primers. TCRdb reprocessed the 5' RACE reads via MiXCR and lists one record per CDR3 protein. The repertoire holds 500,000 to 600,000 distinct CDR3 sequences, with approximately 25% as singletons. Sequenced: blood. All receptors derive from a woman in her 70s in good health.

V gene TRBV28 combines with J gene TRBJ2-5; D remains unclear. The DNA end is more similar to TRBJ2-1, so the J call may be wrong. CDR1 MDHEN and CDR2 SYDVKM come from the germline V gene. This CDR3 has 11 amino acids. The CDR3 sequence: CASSSRVEQFF. The CDR3 nucleotides read TGTGCCAGCAGTTCGAGAGTTGAGCAGTTCTTC.

This clonotype was counted only a few times. This rearrangement joins TRBV12-3 or TRBV12-4 to TRBJ2-3, with no clear D. V was shortened by 2 bases and J by 0 bases, with 6 bases between the two germline ends. The CDR3 contains 14 residues. CDR3 coding DNA: TGTGCCAGCAGTTTATTGCCGAGCACAGATACGCAGTATTTT. The encoded protein is CASSLLPSTDTQYF.

This clonotype showed up just a few times. The CDR3 coding sequence is TGCAGTGCCGGGCAAGGGGGACAGACAACTAATGAAAAACTGTTTTTT. Its translation: CSAGQGGQTTNEKLFF. The chain uses TRBV20-1 and TRBJ1-4, with 7 nucleotides matching TRBD1. Germline CDR1 and CDR2: DFQATT and SNEGSKA (reference sequence). Trimming cost V 6 bases and J 0 bases; bases outside gene matches: 10. The CDR3 totals 16 residues.

The sample holds many counts of this clonotype. The chain employs TRBV7-2 and TRBJ2-7; D could derive from TRBD1 or TRBD2 (5 bases each). This CDR3 contains 17 residues. From germline, CDR1 is SGHTA and CDR2 FQGNSA. Trimming removed 1 base at V and 0 bases at J, with 16 bases between. DNA of the CDR3: TGTGCCAGCAGCTTAGGGCCCCGGGGCACGAGCTCCTACGAGCAGTACTTC. Amino acids: CASSLGPRGTSSYEQYF. Based on the CDR3 plus reference TRBV7-2 and TRBJ2-7, the full variable domain is GAGVSQSPSNKVTEKGKDVELRCDPISGHTALYWYRQSLGQGLEFLIYFQGNSAPDKSGLPSDRFSAERTGGSVSTLTIQRTQQEDSAVYLCASSLGPRGTSSYEQYFGPGTRLTVT.

This clonotype appeared a few times. The rearrangement links TRBV10-3 to TRBJ2-6, with a possible D match to TRBD2 (7 bases). V shed 2 bases and J shed 0 bases, with 17 bases lying between them. Germline assignment: CDR1 ENHRY and CDR2 SYGVKD. The CDR3 runs to 19 residues. The CDR3 reads CAISEPVGRGISGANVLTF. CDR3 DNA sequence: TGTGCCATCAGTGAGCCCGTAGGGAGGGGGATCTCTGGGGCCAACGTCCTGACTTTC.

The genes are TRBV20-1 and TRBJ2-5, with D perhaps matching TRBD1 (5 bases). Germline CDR1 and CDR2: DFQATT and SNEGSKA (reference sequence). The CDR3 spans 14 residues. V lost 3 bases, J lost 0 bases, and 11 bases lay in between. CDR3 sequence: CSASRAGYQETQYF. The CDR3, as DNA: TGCAGTGCTAGCAGGGCCGGGTACCAAGAGACCCAGTACTTC.

Of note for this clonotype: Here the CDR3 omits its conserved ending phenylalanine or tryptophan, so a read error is the likely source. The rearrangement links TRBV7-3 to TRBJ2-1; unclear D gene. Trimming took off 2 bases at V and 0 bases at J, with 11 bases between the two ends. Germline lookup yields CDR1 SGHTA and CDR2 FQGTGA. CDR3 length: 16 residues. CDR3 DNA: TGTGCCAGCAGCTTAGGGCAGGCGAGCTCCTACAATGAGCAGTTCTTA. Translation: CASSLGQASSYNEQFL.

This clonotype was seen ten or more times. The chain combines TRBV6-2 or TRBV6-3 with TRBJ1-2; 9 bases map to TRBD1. Trimming cost V 5 bases and J 7 bases; bases outside gene matches: 5. CDR1 is MNHEY, CDR2 SVGEGT, per germline. This CDR3 spans 13 amino acids. The CDR3 DNA is TGTGCCAGCAGTAACAGGGGGCGGAGTGGCTACACCTTC. It is translated as CASSNRGRSGYTF.

This chain links TRBV24-1 with TRBJ2-3; 8 bases map to TRBD2. The trim removed 5 bases at V and 0 bases at J, leaving 6 bases unmatched. CDR1 KGHDR and CDR2 SFDVKD come from the germline V gene. The CDR3 is 16 residues long. The CDR3 nucleotides read TGTGCCACCAGTGCCTTCCCTAGCGGGAGCACAGATACGCAGTATTTT. It yields the protein CATSAFPSGSTDTQYF.

This clonotype was counted ten times or more. This chain connects TRBV7-2 to TRBJ2-7; 9 bases line up with TRBD1. V was pared by 5 bases and J by 2 bases, with 4 bases of the junction left unmatched. Per the germline V gene, CDR1 is SGHTA and CDR2 is FQGNSA. CDR3 length equals 14 residues. CDR3 protein: CASSPGTGTYEQYF. Here the CDR3 DNA reads TGTGCCAGCAGCCCCGGGACAGGGACCTACGAGCAGTACTTC.

The chain carries TRBV15 and TRBJ2-2, with D perhaps TRBD2 (6 bases). Germline V CDR1 and CDR2: LNHNV, YYDKDF (reference sequence). The CDR3 contains 15 residues. V was pared by 1 base and J by 7 bases, with 13 bases between. The CDR3 loop is CATSRGGEGYGELFF. DNA for the CDR3: TGTGCCACCAGCAGAGGGGGGGAAGGGTACGGGGAGCTGTTTTTT.

The J gene is TRBJ1-2, the V gene TRBV11-3; 8 nucleotides align to TRBD1. Germline CDR1 SGHNT, CDR2 YENEEA. The CDR3 contains 13 residues. Trimming at V came to 5 bases and at J to 8 bases, leaving 7 bases not matched to a gene. The DNA for the CDR3 is TGTGCCAGCAGCCCGGACAGGGATTTCGGCTACACCTTC. Translation: CASSPDRDFGYTF.

This chain connects TRBV20-1 to TRBJ2-5, with D hard to call. Looked up from germline, CDR1 is DFQATT and CDR2 is SNEGSKA (reference sequence). Deletions cut 1 base from V and 2 bases from J, with 14 bases between. This CDR3 has 15 amino acids. CDR3 sequence (DNA): TGCAGTGCTAGAGGAAGCCTGGATCAGCAAGAGACCCAGTACTTC. Protein product: CSARGSLDQQETQYF.

The chain is built from TRBV7-2 and TRBJ2-5; 8 bases map to TRBD2. Trimming took 3 bases from V and 5 from J; bases not matched to a gene: 5. There are 14 residues in the CDR3. In germline, CDR1 is SGHTA, CDR2 FQGNSA. CDR3 coding DNA: TGTGCCAGCAGCTTTAGCGGGACCCGGGAGACCCAGTACTTC. This sequence encodes CASSFSGTRETQYF.

This clonotype has at least ten counts. The genes are TRBV29-1 and TRBJ2-5, with D possibly TRBD2 on 6 matching bases. V lost 7 bases to trimming and J lost 1 base, with 10 bases between them. The CDR3 sequence is 12 residues long. Germline CDR1 reads SQVTM; CDR2 reads ANQGSEA. CDR3 in amino acids: CSGGDGQETQYF. DNA of the CDR3: TGCAGCGGGGGGGACGGCCAAGAGACCCAGTACTTC.

The chain recombines TRBV7-9 with TRBJ1-4, with D unresolved. CDR1 is SEHNR and CDR2 is FQNEAQ in the germline V gene (reference sequence). The CDR3 length is 14 residues. V was shortened by 0 bases and J by 3 bases, with 5 bases between the two germline ends. The CDR3 bases are TGTGCCAGCAGCTTAGCCAGTTCTAATGAAAAACTGTTTTTT. It yields the protein CASSLASSNEKLFF. Variable domain in full (rest from reference TRBV7-9 and TRBJ1-4): DTGVSQNPRHKITKRGQNVTFRCDPISEHNRLYWYRQTLGQGPEFLTYFQNEAQLEKSRLLSDRFSAERPKGSFSTLEIQRTEQGDSAMYLCASSLASSNEKLFFGSGTQLSVL.

The rearrangement links TRBV6-5 to TRBJ2-7; a possible D gene is TRBD2 (6 bases). The CDR3 contains 14 residues. Trimming pared 6 bases from V and 1 base from J, leaving 13 bases between. Germline assignment: CDR1 MNHEY and CDR2 SVGAGI. The CDR3 region is CASRKEGISYEQYF. In DNA, the CDR3 is TGTGCCAGCAGGAAGGAGGGCATTTCCTACGAGCAGTACTTC.

This chain uses TRBV6-5 with TRBJ1-2, with 10 bases fitting TRBD1. CDR3 size: 14 residues. Germline values: CDR1 MNHEY, CDR2 SVGAGI. With 2 bases clipped from V and 3 bases from J, the junction kept 0 bases outside the gene matches. The DNA of the CDR3 is TGTGCCAGCAGTTACGGGACAGGGGACTATGGCTACACCTTC. Its translation is CASSYGTGDYGYTF.

This clonotype was seen a few times. This may come from a read error, since a much larger clone is one base off. The chain links TRBV6-6 to TRBJ2-7, with 10 bases lining up with TRBD1. Germline CDR1 and CDR2: MNHNY and SVGAGI (reference sequence). There are 12 residues in the CDR3. CDR3 DNA: TGTGCCAGCAGTTCCCCGGACAGGGGGGGACACTTC. It codes for CASSSPDRGGHF.

The genes are TRBV28 and TRBJ2-3, with 8 bases that match TRBD1. V lost 2 bases to trimming and J lost 5 bases; unmatched junction nucleotides: 6. This CDR3 contains 15 residues. Germline V gene lookup returns CDR1 MDHEN and CDR2 SYDVKM. In DNA, the CDR3 is TGTGCCAGCAGTTTAAAGGACAGGGCGGGAGATACGCAGTATTTT. This codes for CASSLKDRAGDTQYF.

J is TRBJ2-5 and V is TRBV7-8; the match to TRBD1 covers 9 bases. The DNA end is a closer match to TRBJ2-7, so the J assignment may be wrong. CDR1 is SGHVS, CDR2 FQNEAQ, per germline. The CDR3 contains 16 residues. CDR3 sequence reads: CASSHSLGQGPYEQYF. Here the CDR3 DNA reads TGTGCCAGCAGCCATAGTCTGGGACAGGGACCCTACGAGCAGTACTTC.

The rearrangement joins TRBV14 to TRBJ2-3; no definite D call. The V gene's germline CDR1 is SGHDN and CDR2 FVKESK. Trimming cost V 4 bases and J 8 bases, with 10 bases left between them. There are 12 residues in the CDR3. Here the CDR3 reads CASSPGPGTQYF. The CDR3 region has the DNA TGTGCCAGCAGCCCAGGTCCGGGTACGCAGTATTTT.

The chain is built from TRBV20-1 and TRBJ2-4; D is undetermined. Trimming shortened V by 1 base and J by 8 bases, and 15 bases separated the two germline ends. The germline gives CDR1 DFQATT, CDR2 SNEGSKA (reference sequence). The CDR3 contains 14 residues. CDR3 sequence (DNA): TGCAGTGCTAGAGTTGATTCGGGCCCGGACATTCAGTACTTC. Amino acids: CSARVDSGPDIQYF.

This clonotype was recorded a few times. The CDR3 nucleotides are TGCGCCAGCAGCCAAGTGGGTGTGGGGGGCAATGGGTACGAGCAGTACTTC. It translates to CASSQVGVGGNGYEQYF. The V gene is TRBV4-3, the J gene TRBJ2-7; D is tentatively TRBD1 or TRBD2 (6 bases each). Germline assignment: CDR1 LGHNA and CDR2 YSLEER. This CDR3 has 17 amino acids. The V gene lost 1 base and the J gene lost 4 bases, with 20 bases spanning the gap.

This chain uses TRBV3-1 with TRBJ2-3; D is possibly TRBD1 (8 bases). CDR3 length: 16 residues. Trimming pared 4 bases from V and 6 bases from J, leaving 20 bases between. Per germline, CDR1 LGHDT and CDR2 YNNKEL (reference sequence). For the CDR3, the DNA is TGTGCCAGCAGCCCAACAGGGGGGGATCAAGCGGATACGCAGTATTTT. Translated, it gives CASSPTGGDQADTQYF.

The genes are TRBV28 and TRBJ2-5; TRBD1 might be the D (6 bases). Trimming removed 10 bases from V and 2 bases from J, with 14 bases in between. Germline-derived CDR1 and CDR2 are MDHEN and SYDVKM. This CDR3 is 13 amino acids long. In nucleotides, the CDR3 is TGTGCCACCCTTGGGCAGGGGCAAGAGACCCAGTACTTC. This encodes CATLGQGQETQYF.

This chain connects TRBV6-2 or TRBV6-3 to TRBJ1-1; D not resolved. CDR1 MNHEY and CDR2 SVGEGT come from the germline V gene. The CDR3 consists of 11 residues. With 5 bases removed from V and 8 bases from J, the gap between germline ends came to 9 bases. CDR3 amino acids: CASSESWEAFF. The CDR3 bases are TGTGCCAGCAGTGAGTCGTGGGAAGCTTTCTTT.

This clonotype appeared a few times. The chain couples TRBV4-1 to TRBJ2-2; the D call may be TRBD1 or TRBD2 (6 bases each). The CDR3 extends over 18 amino acids. Germline CDR1 reads MGHRA; CDR2 reads YSYEKL. Trimming removed 2 bases from V and 4 bases from J, with 20 bases in between. The CDR3 nucleotides are TGCGCCAGCAGCCAAACACAGGGACTGAGAGGGGTCACCGGGGAGCTGTTTTTT. Protein sequence: CASSQTQGLRGVTGELFF.